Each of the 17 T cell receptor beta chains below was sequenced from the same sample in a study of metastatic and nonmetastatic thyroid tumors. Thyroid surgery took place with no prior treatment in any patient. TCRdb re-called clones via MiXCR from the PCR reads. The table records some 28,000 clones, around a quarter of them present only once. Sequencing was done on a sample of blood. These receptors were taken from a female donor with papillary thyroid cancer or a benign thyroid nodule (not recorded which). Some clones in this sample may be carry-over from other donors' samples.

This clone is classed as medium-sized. Written as DNA, the CDR3 is TGTGCCACCAGTGATCCCTACCAGGGGACTAACTATGGCTACACCTTC. It yields the protein CATSDPYQGTNYGYTF. V is TRBV24-1 and J is TRBJ1-2; D may be TRBD1 (6 bases). Germline CDR1 reads KGHDR; CDR2 reads SFDVKD. Trimming removed 3 bases from V and 0 bases from J, with 13 bases in between. The CDR3 is 16 amino acids.

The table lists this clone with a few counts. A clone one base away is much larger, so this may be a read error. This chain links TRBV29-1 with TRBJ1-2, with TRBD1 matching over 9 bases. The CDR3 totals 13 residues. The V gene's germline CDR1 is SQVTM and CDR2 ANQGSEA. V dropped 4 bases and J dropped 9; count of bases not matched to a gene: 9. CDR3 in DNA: TGCAGCGTTGGATTACAGGGGGCGACCTGCTACACCTTC. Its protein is CSVGLQGATCYTF.

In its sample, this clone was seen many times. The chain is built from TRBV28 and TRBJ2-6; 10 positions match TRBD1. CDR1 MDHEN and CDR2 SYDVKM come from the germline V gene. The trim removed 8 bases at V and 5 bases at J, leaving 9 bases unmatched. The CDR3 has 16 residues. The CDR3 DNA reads TGTGCCAGCGGACGGGGACAGGGGCTGAGGGCCAACGTCCTGACTTTC. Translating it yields CASGRGQGLRANVLTF.

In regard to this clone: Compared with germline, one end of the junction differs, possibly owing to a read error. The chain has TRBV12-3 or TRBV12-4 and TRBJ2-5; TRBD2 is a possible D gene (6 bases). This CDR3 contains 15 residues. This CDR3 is CASSPPVRGAETQCF. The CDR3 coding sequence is TGTGCCAGCAGTCCCCCCGTGCGGGGCGCAGAGACCCAGTGCTTC.

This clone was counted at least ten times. In nucleotides, the CDR3 is TGTGCCAGCAGTCCCGCGGGATTTAGCTCCTACAATGAGCAGTTCTTC. The encoded protein is CASSPAGFSSYNEQFF. This chain joins TRBV27 and TRBJ2-1; a weak D match, TRBD2 (6 bases). The CDR3 has 16 amino acids. V was shortened by 5 bases and J by 0 bases, with 14 bases between the two germline ends. CDR1 and CDR2 (germline): MNHEY, SMNVEV (reference sequence).

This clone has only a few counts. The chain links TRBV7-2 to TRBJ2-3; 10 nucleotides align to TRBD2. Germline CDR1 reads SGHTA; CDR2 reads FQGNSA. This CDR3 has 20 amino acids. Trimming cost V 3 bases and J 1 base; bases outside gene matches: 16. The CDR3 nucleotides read TGTGCCAGCAGCTTCCCCCGGCAGGGAGGACTAGCGGAACGCACAGATACGCAGTATTTT. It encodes CASSFPRQGGLAERTDTQYF.

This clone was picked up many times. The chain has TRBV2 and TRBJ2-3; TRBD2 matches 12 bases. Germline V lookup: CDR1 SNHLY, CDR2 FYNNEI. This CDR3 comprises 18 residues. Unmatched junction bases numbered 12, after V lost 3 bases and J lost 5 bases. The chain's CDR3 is CASSDIGLAGGPGDTQYF. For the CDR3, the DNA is TGTGCCAGCAGTGATATCGGGCTAGCGGGAGGGCCAGGAGATACGCAGTATTTT.

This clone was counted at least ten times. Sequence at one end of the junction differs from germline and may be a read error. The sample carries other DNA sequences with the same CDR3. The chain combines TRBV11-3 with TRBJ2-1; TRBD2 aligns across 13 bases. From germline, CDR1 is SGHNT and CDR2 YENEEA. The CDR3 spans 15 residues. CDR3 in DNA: TGTGCCAGCAGCTCCGGACTAGCGGGAGCCGGTGAGCAGTTCTTT. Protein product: CASSSGLAGAGEQFF.

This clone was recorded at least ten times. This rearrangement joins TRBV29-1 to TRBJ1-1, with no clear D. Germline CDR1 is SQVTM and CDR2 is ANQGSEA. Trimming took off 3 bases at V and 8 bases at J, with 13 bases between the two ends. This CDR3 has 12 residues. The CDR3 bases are TGCAGCGTTGAGAGTCAGGTCCTAGAAGCTTTCTTT. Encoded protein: CSVESQVLEAFF.

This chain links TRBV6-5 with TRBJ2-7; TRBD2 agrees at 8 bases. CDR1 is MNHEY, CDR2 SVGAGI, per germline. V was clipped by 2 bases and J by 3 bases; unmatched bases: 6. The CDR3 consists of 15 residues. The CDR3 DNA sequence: TGTGCCAGCAGTTACGGGGCTAGCGGGTTCTACGAGCAGTACTTC. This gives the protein CASSYGASGFYEQYF.

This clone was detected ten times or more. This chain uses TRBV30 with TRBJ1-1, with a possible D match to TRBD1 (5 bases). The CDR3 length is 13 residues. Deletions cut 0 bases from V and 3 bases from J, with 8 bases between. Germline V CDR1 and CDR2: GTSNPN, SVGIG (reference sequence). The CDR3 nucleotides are TGTGCCTGGAGTGTCTCGGGGGACACTGAAGCTTTCTTT. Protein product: CAWSVSGDTEAFF.

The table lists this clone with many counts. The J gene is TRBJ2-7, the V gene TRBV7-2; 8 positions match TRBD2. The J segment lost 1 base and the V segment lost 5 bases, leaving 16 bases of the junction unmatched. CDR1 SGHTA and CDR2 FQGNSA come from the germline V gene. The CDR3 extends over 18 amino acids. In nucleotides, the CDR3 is TGTGCCAGCAGCAAAGAAGTGTTCGGGACTAGTTCATCCTACGAGCAGTACTTC. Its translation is CASSKEVFGTSSSYEQYF.

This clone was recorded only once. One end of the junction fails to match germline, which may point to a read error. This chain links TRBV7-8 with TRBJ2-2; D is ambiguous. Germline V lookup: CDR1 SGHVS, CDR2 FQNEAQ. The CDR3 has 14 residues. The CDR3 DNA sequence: TGTGCCAGCAGCCCCCTTGTTTGGACCGGGCAGCTGTTTTTT. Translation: CASSPLVWTGQLFF.

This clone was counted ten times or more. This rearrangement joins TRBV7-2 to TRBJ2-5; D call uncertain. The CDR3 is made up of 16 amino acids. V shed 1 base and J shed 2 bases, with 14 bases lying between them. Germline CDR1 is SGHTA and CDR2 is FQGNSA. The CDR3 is CASSLGTVAAQETQYF. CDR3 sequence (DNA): TGTGCCAGCAGCTTAGGCACTGTGGCCGCTCAAGAGACCCAGTACTTC.

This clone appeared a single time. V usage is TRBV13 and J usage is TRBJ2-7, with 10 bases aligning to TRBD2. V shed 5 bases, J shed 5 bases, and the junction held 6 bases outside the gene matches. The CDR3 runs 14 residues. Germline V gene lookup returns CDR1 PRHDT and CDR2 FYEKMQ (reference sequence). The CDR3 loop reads CASSPRLAGDEQYF. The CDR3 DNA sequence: TGTGCCAGCAGCCCTCGGCTAGCGGGGGACGAGCAGTACTTC.

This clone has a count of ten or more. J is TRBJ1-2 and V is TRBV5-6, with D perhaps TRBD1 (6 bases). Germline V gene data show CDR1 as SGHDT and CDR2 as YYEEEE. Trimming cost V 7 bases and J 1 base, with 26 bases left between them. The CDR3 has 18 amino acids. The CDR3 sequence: CASQKGGSGADLNYGYTF. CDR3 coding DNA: TGTGCCAGCCAAAAAGGGGGGTCCGGGGCCGACCTTAACTATGGCTACACCTTC.

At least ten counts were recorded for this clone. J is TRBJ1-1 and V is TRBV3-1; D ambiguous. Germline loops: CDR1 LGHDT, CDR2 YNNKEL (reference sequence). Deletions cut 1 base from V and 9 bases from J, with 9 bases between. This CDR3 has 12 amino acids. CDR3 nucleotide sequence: TGTGCCAGCAGCCAAGTGGCGGGCCAAGCTTTCTTT. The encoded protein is CASSQVAGQAFF.